This TCR beta chain was recovered during a study of monozygotic twins with inflammatory bowel disease. Broader study findings: Researchers reported no repertoire similarity difference between concordant and discordant twins, possibly from limited power.

Total RNA, at 3,500 to 4,000 ng, went into every TCR library. Reprocessing the 5' RACE reads, TCRdb reports a single entry for every CDR3 protein and omits DNA. The table for this sample gives nearly 450,000 distinct CDR3 sequences. Note on this clonotype: Antigen specificity is unknown.

Germline V gene sequence: CDR1 SGHRS, CDR2 YFSETQ. CDR3 length: 17 residues. Sequenced input: blood. This receptor was identified in a human donor with ulcerative colitis or Crohn's disease, or a healthy co-twin of an affected twin (not recorded which). This chain connects TRBV5-1 to TRBJ2-3; TCRdb's D call of TRBD2 is untestable without DNA. The CDR3 protein is CASSYPGLAGDTDTQYF.